The present T cell receptor beta chain was sequenced within a study of T cells expressing NK-cell markers. Study overall: Sorted CD3+CD56+NKG2C+, CD3+CD56+NKG2C- and CD3+CD56-NKG2C+ T cells provided the TCR beta repertoires. Serological testing identified seven of the eight sequenced donors as HCMV-seropositive and one as seronegative.

Study conclusions and caveats: These clonotypes also led the CD3+CD56-NKG2C+ fraction in a handful of donors.

The TCR beta cDNA came from 5'RACE template switching with UMIs. Using the 5' RACE reads, TCRdb records one entry per CDR3 protein without DNA. This sample contains about 180,000 distinct CDR3 sequences. CDR1 is DFQATT, CDR2 SNEGSKA, per germline (reference sequence). This CDR3 has 14 amino acids. Note on this clonotype: Its matching antigen is unknown.

This clonotype originated in a woman between 18 and 70 years old in good health. The sample was blood T cells: a sorted CD56 or NKG2C T cell subset, CD4+ or CD8+ T cells, or bulk PBMC T cells (not recorded which). The chain couples TRBV20-1 to TRBJ1-4. The CDR3 here is CSASESINNEKLFF.